The clone carrying this TCR beta chain showed up just a few times. The antigen remains unidentified. This sample stems from a study of T-cell reconstitution after alpha-beta-depleted transplantation in children. General study points: Newly made T cells mostly supplied T-cell counts and diversity one year after transplant. For some patients, TCRbeta diversity was high at day 60 because of recipient T cells and thymic progenitors that survived. By about two months after transplant, alpha-beta T cells reportedly arose from several hundred graft clones that had expanded.

Unique molecular identifiers were incorporated when the TCRbeta library was constructed. Each CDR3 protein gets one entry after TCRdb re-called the PCR reads with MiXCR. The sample contains a few hundred thousand distinct CDR3 sequences, 15% to 20% of which appear only once. There are 14 residues in the CDR3. V lost 5 bases, J lost 3 bases, and 14 bases lay in between. The germline CDR1 and CDR2 sequences are SGHVS and FQNEAQ. The receptor was isolated from a boy in the first two years of life who had a stem cell transplant for Wiskott-Aldrich syndrome, so the T cells may come from the graft donor. The sequencing here drew on PBMCs, mostly from graft donor cells, taken 360 days after TCRalphabeta/CD19-depleted stem cell transplant. The chain joins TRBV7-8 to TRBJ2-7, with D possibly matching TRBD1 (6 bases). CDR3 amino acids: CASSPRGSYYEQYF. Here the CDR3 DNA reads TGTGCCAGCAGCCCAAGGGGGTCTTACTACGAGCAGTACTTC.